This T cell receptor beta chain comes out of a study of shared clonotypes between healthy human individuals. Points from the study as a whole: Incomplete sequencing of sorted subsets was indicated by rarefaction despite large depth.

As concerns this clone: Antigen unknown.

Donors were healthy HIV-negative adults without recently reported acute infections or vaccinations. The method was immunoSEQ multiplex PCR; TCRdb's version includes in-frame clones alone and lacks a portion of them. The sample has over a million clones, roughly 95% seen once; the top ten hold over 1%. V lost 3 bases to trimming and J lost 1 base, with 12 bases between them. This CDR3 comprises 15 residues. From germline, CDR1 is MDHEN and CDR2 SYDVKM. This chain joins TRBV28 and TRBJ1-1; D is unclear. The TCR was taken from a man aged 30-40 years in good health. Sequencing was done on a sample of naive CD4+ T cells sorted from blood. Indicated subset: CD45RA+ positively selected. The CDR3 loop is CASSFPRHQNTEAFF. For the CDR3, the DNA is TGTGCCAGCAGTTTCCCCCGACACCAGAACACTGAAGCTTTCTTT.